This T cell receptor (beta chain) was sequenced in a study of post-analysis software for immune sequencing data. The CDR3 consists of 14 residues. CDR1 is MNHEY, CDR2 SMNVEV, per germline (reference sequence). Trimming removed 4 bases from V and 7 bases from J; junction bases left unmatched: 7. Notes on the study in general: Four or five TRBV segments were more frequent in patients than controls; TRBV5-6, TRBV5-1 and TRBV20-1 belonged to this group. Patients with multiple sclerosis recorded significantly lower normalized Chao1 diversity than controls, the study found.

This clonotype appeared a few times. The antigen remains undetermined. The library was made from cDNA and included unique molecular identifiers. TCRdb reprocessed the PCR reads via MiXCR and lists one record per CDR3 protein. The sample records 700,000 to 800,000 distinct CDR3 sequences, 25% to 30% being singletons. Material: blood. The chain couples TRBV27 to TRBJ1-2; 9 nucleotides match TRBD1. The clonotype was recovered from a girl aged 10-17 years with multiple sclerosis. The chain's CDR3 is CASSSGTGRTGYTF. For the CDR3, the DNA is TGTGCCAGCAGTTCCGGGACAGGGAGAACTGGCTACACCTTC.